This T cell receptor beta chain emerged from a study of spatial heterogeneity in lung cancer. Broader study findings: Circulating ubiquitous expanded tumor TCRs were observed more frequently at resection than at follow-up.

TCRdb passed the 5' RACE reads through MiXCR, listing each CDR3 protein once. The sample carries about 23,000 distinct CDR3 sequences, approximately 3.3% recorded once. Regarding time point: sample taken at primary tumor resection. Unsorted whole RNA samples from tumor, nontumor lung or frozen PBMC were sequenced. The germline CDR1 and CDR2 sequences are SNHLY and FYNNEI. CDR3 length: 15 residues. Trimming removed 3 bases from V and 4 bases from J; junction bases left unmatched: 6. In this sample, this clonotype turned up many times. What it binds is unknown. The sequence derives from a female donor with early-stage non-small cell lung cancer. The J gene is TRBJ2-5, the V gene TRBV2; TRBD2 matches 9 bases. Specimen: PBMCs, collected at surgery. The CDR3 reads CASSDSGRGIETQYF. As DNA, the CDR3 is TGTGCCAGCAGTGATAGCGGGAGAGGGATAGAGACCCAGTACTTC.